A selection of T cell receptor beta chains follows, all from one sample in a study of technical replicates of blood from a few donors. The data were produced by immunoSEQ multiplex PCR, yet TCRdb's version contains in-frame clones alone and is incomplete. The table lists tens of thousands of clones, 91% of them singletons. The sequenced sample consisted of T cells isolated from PBMCs. The receptors stem from a human donor in good health. Some clones in this sample may be carry-over from other donors' samples. Each CDR3 is given without its conserved first and last residue.

V gene,J gene,CDR3 protein
TRBV4-1,TRBJ1-3,ASSQDTAGTGRNTIY
TRBV5-1,TRBJ2-1,ASSFRGDEQF
TRBV10-2,TRBJ2-3,ASSESQRRTDTQY
TRBV4-1,TRBJ1-3,ASSHVKPRGSGNTIY
TRBV5-1,TRBJ1-1,ASSLATGAPEAF
TRBV6-5,TRBJ1-5,ASGTLEVSNQPQH
TRBV28,TRBJ2-1,ASEWGGLGEQF
TRBV18,TRBJ1-2,ASSERQGRYT
TRBV27,TRBJ2-3,ASSFGTSGDTQY
TRBV6-1,TRBJ1-6,ASSERGQGYSPLH